What follows is one T cell receptor (beta chain) and its context. Antigen specificity is unknown. The repertoire was sequenced with immunoSEQ multiplex PCR; TCRdb's copy has only in-frame clones and lacks some. The sample consists of 74,000 or so clones, 92% of them appearing once. The entry originates in a study of graft-versus-host responses after intestinal transplantation. Study-level results: High graft-versus-host to host-versus-graft clonal ratios were found in allografts of patients who had graft-donor T cell macrochimerism. Circulating GvH clones peaking coincided with falling HvG clones soon after transplant. The recipient marrow held GvH clones, and some of them showed up first in ileum or blood.

CDR3 length: 14 residues. Germline values: CDR1 LNHDA, CDR2 SQIVND (reference sequence). V lost 1 base and J 4 bases, leaving 10 bases between the germline ends. The TCR originated in a human patient who received an intestinal transplant, so some T cells may come from the graft donor. This chain uses TRBV19 with TRBJ1-2; no reliable D call. The sample was PBMCs, taken 98 days after intestinal transplantation. The CDR3 bases are TGTGCCAGTAGTATAGTAAGCGGGGTCTATGGCTACACCTTC. This encodes CASSIVSGVYGYTF.